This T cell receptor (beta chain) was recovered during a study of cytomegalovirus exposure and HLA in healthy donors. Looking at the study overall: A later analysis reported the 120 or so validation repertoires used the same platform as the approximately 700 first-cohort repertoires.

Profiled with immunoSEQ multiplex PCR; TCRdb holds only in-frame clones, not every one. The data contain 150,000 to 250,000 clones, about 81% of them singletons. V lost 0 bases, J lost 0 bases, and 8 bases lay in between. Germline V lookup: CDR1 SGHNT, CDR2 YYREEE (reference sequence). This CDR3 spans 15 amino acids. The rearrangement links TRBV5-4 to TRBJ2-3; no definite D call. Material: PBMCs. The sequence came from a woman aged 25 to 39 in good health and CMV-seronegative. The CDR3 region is CASSLATSSTDTQYF. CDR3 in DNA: TGTGCCAGCAGCTTGGCGACTTCTAGCACAGATACGCAGTATTTT.